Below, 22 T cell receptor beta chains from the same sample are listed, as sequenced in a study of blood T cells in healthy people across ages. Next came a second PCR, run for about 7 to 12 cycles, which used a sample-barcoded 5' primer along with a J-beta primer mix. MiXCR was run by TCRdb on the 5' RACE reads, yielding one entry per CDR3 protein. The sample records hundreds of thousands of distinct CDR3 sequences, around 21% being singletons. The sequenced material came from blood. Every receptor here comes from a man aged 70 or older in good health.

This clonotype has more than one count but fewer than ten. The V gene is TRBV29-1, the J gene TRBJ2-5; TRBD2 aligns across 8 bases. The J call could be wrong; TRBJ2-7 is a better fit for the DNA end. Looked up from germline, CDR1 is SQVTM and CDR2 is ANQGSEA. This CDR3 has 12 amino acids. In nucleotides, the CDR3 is TGCAGCGCCGAAACTAGCGGATACGAGCAGTACTTC. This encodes CSAETSGYEQYF.

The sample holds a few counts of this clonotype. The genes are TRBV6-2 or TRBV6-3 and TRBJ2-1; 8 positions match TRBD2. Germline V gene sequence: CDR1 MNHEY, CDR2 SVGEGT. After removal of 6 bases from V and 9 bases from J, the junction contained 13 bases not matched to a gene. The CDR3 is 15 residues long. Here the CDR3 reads CASSEPTPGRGEQFF. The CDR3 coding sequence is TGTGCCAGCAGCGAACCCACCCCCGGGAGGGGTGAGCAGTTCTTC.

The CDR3: CASSSPGQGYTF. The CDR3, as DNA: TGTGCCAGCAGTTCCCCAGGGCAAGGCTACACCTTC. The V and J genes are TRBV6-5 and TRBJ1-2; a weak D match, TRBD1 (5 bases). The CDR3 is 12 amino acids. V was shortened by 4 bases and J by 8 bases, with 11 bases between the two germline ends. Germline V CDR1 and CDR2: MNHEY, SVGAGI.

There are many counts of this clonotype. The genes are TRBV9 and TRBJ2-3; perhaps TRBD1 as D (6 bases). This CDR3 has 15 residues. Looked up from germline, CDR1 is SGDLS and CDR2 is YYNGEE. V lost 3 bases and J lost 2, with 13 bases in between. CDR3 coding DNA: TGTGCCAGCAGCGCCGGGACAATGGCCACAGATACGCAGTATTTT. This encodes CASSAGTMATDTQYF.

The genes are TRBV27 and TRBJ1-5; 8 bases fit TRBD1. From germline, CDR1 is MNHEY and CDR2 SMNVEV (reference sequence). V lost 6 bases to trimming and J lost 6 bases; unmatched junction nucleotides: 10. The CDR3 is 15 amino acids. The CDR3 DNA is TGTGCCAGCAGACCCGGACAGGGTCCCAGTCAGCCCCAGCATTTT. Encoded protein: CASRPGQGPSQPQHF.

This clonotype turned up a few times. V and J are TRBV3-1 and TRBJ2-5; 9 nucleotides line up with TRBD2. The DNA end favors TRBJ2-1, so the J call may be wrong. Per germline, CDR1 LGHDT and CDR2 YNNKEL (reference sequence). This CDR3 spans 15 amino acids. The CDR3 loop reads CASSQVAGGAPEQFF. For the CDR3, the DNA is TGTGCCAGCAGCCAAGTTGCGGGAGGGGCTCCTGAGCAGTTCTTC.

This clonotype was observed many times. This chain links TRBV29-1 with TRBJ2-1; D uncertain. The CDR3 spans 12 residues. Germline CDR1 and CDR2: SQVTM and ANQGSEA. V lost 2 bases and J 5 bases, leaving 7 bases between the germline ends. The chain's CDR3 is CSVEKPNNEQFF. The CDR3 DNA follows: TGCAGCGTTGAAAAGCCCAACAATGAGCAGTTCTTC.

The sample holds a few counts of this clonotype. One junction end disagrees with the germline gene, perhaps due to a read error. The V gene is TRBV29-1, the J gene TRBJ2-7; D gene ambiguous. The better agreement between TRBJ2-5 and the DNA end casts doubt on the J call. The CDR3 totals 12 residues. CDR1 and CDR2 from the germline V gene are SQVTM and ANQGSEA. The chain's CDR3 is CGVEAGRETQYF. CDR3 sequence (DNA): TGCGGCGTTGAAGCAGGTCGAGAGACCCAGTACTTC.

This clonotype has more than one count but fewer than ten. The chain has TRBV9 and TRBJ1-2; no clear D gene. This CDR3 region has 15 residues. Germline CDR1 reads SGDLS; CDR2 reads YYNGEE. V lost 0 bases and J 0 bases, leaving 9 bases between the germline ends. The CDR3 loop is CASSVAGPANYGYTF. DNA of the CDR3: TGTGCCAGCAGCGTAGCGGGTCCAGCTAACTATGGCTACACCTTC.

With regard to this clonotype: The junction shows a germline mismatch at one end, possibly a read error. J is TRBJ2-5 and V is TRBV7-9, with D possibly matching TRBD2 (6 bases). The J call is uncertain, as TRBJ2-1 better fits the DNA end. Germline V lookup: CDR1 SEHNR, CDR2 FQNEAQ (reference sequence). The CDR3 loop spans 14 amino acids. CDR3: CAGSFRDWKNEQFF. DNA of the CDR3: TGTGCCGGCAGCTTCCGGGACTGGAAGAATGAGCAGTTCTTC.

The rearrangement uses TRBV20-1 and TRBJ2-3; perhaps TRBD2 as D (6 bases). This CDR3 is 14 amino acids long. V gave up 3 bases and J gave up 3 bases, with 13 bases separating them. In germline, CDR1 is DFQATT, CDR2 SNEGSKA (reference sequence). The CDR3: CSARGLERTDTQYF. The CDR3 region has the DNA TGCAGTGCTAGGGGACTGGAAAGAACAGATACGCAGTATTTT.

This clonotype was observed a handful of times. CDR3 loop: CSARDLGGTYEQYF. CDR3 coding DNA: TGCAGTGCTAGAGATCTGGGCGGGACCTACGAGCAGTACTTC. The rearrangement links TRBV20-1 to TRBJ2-7, with a weak D call TRBD2 (6 bases). V dropped 0 bases and J dropped 2 bases, with 11 bases sitting between them. CDR3 size: 14 residues. Germline loops: CDR1 DFQATT, CDR2 SNEGSKA (reference sequence).

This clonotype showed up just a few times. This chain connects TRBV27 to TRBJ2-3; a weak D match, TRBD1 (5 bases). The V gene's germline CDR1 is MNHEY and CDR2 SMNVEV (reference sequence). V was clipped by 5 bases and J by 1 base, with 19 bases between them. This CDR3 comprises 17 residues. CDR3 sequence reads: CASSVRQLRVGTDTQYF. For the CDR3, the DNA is TGTGCCAGCAGTGTCCGACAGTTAAGGGTTGGCACAGATACGCAGTATTTT.

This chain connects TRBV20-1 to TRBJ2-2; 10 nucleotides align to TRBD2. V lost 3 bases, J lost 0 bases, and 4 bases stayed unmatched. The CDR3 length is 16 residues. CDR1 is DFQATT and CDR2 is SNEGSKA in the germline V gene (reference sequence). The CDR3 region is CSASGLAGANTGELFF. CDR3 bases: TGCAGTGCTAGTGGGCTAGCGGGAGCGAACACCGGGGAGCTGTTTTTT.

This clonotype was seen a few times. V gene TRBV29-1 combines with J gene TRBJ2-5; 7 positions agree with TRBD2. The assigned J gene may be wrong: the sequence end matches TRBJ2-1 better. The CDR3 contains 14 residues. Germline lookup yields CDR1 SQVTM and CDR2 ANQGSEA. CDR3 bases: TGCAGCGTTGAAGGCGGCGGGAGTCACAATGAGCAGTTCTTC. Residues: CSVEGGGSHNEQFF.

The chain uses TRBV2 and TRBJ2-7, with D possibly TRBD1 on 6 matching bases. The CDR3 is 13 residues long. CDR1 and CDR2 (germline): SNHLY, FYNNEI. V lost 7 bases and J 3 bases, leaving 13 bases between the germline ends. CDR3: CASNRRGGYEQYF. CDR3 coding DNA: TGTGCCAGCAACAGGCGAGGGGGCTACGAGCAGTACTTC. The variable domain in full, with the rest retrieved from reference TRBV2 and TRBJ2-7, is EPEVTQTPSHQVTQMGQEVILRCVPISNHLYFYWYRQILGQKVEFLVSFYNNEISEKSEIFDDQFSVERPDGSNFTLKIRSTKLEDSAMYFCASNRRGGYEQYFGPGTRLTVT.

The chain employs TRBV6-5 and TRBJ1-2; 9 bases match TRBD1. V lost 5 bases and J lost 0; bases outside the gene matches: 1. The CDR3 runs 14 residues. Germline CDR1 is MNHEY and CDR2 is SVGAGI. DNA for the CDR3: TGTGCCAGCAGTCGGACAGGGGCTAACTATGGCTACACCTTC. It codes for CASSRTGANYGYTF.

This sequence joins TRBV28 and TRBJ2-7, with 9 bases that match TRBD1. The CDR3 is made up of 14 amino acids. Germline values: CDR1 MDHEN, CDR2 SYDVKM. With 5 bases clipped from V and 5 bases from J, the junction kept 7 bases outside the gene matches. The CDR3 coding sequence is TGTGCCAGCAGTCACGGGACAGGGCGGCACGAGCAGTACTTC. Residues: CASSHGTGRHEQYF.

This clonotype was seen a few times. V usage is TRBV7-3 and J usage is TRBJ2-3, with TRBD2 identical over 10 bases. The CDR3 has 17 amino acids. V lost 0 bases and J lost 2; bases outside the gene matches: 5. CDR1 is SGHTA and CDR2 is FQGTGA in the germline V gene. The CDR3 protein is CASSLTGLAVITDTQYF. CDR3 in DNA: TGTGCCAGCAGCTTAACTGGACTAGCGGTAATCACAGATACGCAGTATTTT.

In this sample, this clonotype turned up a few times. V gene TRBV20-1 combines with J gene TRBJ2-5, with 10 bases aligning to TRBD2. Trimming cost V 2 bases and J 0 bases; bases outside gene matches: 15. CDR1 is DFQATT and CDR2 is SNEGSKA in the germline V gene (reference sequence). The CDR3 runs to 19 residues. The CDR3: CSARSYNLALAGDQETQYF. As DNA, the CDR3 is TGCAGTGCTAGAAGTTACAATCTAGCCCTAGCGGGAGACCAAGAGACCCAGTACTTC.

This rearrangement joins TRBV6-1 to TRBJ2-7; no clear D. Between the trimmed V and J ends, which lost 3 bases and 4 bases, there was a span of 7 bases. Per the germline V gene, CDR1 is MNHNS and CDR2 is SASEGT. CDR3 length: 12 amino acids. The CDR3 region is CASSDWVYEQYF. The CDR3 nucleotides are TGTGCCAGCAGTGACTGGGTTTACGAGCAGTACTTC.

CDR3 sequence (DNA): TGTGCCAGCAGCCAAGACGACCCTACAGGAACCAAAAACATTCAGTACTTC. Protein sequence: CASSQDDPTGTKNIQYF. The chain combines TRBV14 with TRBJ2-4; TRBD1 might be the D (5 bases). Between the trimmed V and J ends, which lost 0 bases and 2 bases, there was a span of 14 bases. Per the germline V gene, CDR1 is SGHDN and CDR2 is FVKESK. The CDR3 consists of 17 residues.